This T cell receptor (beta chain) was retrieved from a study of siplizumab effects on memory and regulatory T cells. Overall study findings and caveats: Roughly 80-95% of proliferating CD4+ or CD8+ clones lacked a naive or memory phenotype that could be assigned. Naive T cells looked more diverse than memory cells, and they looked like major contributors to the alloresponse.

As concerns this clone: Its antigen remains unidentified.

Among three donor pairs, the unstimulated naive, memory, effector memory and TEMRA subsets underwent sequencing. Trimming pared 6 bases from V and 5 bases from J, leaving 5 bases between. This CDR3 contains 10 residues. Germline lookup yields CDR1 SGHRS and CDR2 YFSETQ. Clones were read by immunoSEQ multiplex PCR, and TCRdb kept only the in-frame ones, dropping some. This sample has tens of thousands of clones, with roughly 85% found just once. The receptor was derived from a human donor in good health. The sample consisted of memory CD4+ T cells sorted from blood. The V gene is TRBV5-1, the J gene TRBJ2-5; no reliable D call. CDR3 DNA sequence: TGCGCCAGCAAAGGGGAGACCCAGTACTTC. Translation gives CASKGETQYF.